The entry below describes one T cell receptor (beta chain). Antigen specificity is unknown. Germline V gene data show CDR1 as LGHNT and CDR2 as FRNRAP. This CDR3 contains 15 residues. V was clipped by 6 bases and J by 4 bases; unmatched bases: 6. The donors (healthy individuals) were bone marrow donors. Vbeta (60) and Jbeta (13) primers were used in the PCR. The data were produced by immunoSEQ multiplex PCR, yet TCRdb's version contains in-frame clones alone and is incomplete. The data contain some 69,000 clones, 60% to 75% of them singletons. This sample was taken from a study of cytomegalovirus exposure and HLA in healthy donors. Study results and limitations: V- and J-gene trimming in TCR beta was tied to a missense DCLRE1C variant by an analysis performed later.

The sequenced sample was PBMCs. The clonotype originates from a male donor in good health and CMV-seropositive. The chain uses TRBV12-5 and TRBJ2-3, with 11 bases fitting TRBD2. CDR3 sequence: CASGLAGDPADTQYF. In DNA form, the CDR3 reads TGTGCTAGTGGACTAGCGGGGGACCCCGCAGATACGCAGTATTTT.